Listed below are T cell receptor beta chains from one sample, sequenced in a study of blood T cell repertoires in COVID-19. Sequencing used immunoSEQ multiplex PCR; TCRdb keeps in-frame clones, though not all of them. Of fewer than 350,000 clones in the sample, approximately 85% were seen once. The sequenced sample consisted of PBMCs or T cells enriched from blood (not recorded which). These receptors originate from a man aged 25 to 45 who had recovered from COVID-19. CDR3s include the opening cysteine and the closing phenylalanine or tryptophan. D genes are given only for firm matches. Size values are once, few and many counts, or a class for expanded clones, and some rows have none.

D gene	clone size	J gene	CDR3 length	V gene	CDR3 protein	CDR3 DNA
-	-	TRBJ1-2	13	TRBV12-5	CASGLAGNYGYTF	TGTGCTAGTGGTTTGGCAGGGAACTATGGCTACACCTTC
-	-	TRBJ1-2	12	TRBV30	CAWSVDGLIGTF	TGTGCCTGGAGTGTCGACGGACTCATCGGCACCTTC
TRBD2	-	TRBJ2-1	15	TRBV6-4	CASSVELAGVNEQFF	TGTGCCAGCAGTGTAGAACTAGCGGGGGTTAATGAGCAGTTCTTC
-	-	TRBJ1-1	15	TRBV7-2	CASSLFRSSDTEAFF	TGTGCCAGCAGCTTATTCCGGTCTTCGGACACTGAAGCTTTCTTT
-	once	TRBJ1-6	14	TRBV6-2/TRBV6-3	CASSYSAGNSPLHF	TGTGCCAGCAGTTACTCGGCAGGGAATTCACCCCTCCACTTT
TRBD1	few	TRBJ1-1	16	TRBV27	CASSLGTGYMNTEAFF	TGTGCCAGCAGTTTGGGGACAGGGTACATGAACACTGAAGCTTTCTTT
-	-	TRBJ1-2	16	TRBV5-5	CASSLVPQPGDYGYTF	TGTGCCAGCAGCTTGGTCCCTCAGCCAGGGGACTATGGCTACACCTTC
TRBD1	-	TRBJ1-1	14	TRBV29-1	CSVLPGTGGTEAFF	TGCAGCGTCCTCCCCGGGACAGGGGGCACTGAAGCTTTCTTT
-	-	TRBJ2-5	14	TRBV2	CASSGWDNQETQYF	TGTGCCAGCAGTGGGTGGGACAACCAAGAGACCCAGTACTTC
-	few	TRBJ1-2	14	TRBV14	CASSQDLPGDGYTF	TGTGCCAGCAGCCAAGACCTCCCCGGGGATGGCTACACCTTC
-	-	TRBJ1-2	15	TRBV15	CATSRGPQEAGGYTF	TGTGCCACCAGCAGAGGTCCTCAGGAGGCGGGGGGCTACACCTTC
-	-	TRBJ1-2	14	TRBV11-2	CASSLWTVRRGYTF	TGTGCCAGCAGCTTATGGACAGTTCGTCGAGGCTACACCTTC
TRBD1	few	TRBJ2-7	15	TRBV6-5	CASSLYRGPIYEQYF	TGTGCCAGCAGCCTTTACAGGGGGCCGATCTACGAGCAGTACTTC
-	-	TRBJ2-7	13	TRBV11-1	CASSLAYSGEQYF	TGTGCCAGCAGCTTAGCGTATTCAGGAGAGCAGTACTTC
TRBD2	-	TRBJ2-5	15	TRBV9	CASSVDWAGGETQYF	TGTGCCAGCAGCGTAGATTGGGCGGGGGGAGAGACCCAGTACTTC
TRBD1	-	TRBJ1-2	13	TRBV29-1	CSAYGTDNYGYTF	TGCAGCGCCTACGGGACAGACAACTATGGCTACACCTTC
-	-	TRBJ2-7	12	TRBV5-1	CASSFQGWEQYF	TGCGCCAGCAGCTTCCAGGGATGGGAGCAGTACTTC
-	-	TRBJ2-2	13	TRBV5-1	CASSLEGTGELFF	TGCGCCAGCAGCTTGGAGGGGACCGGGGAGCTGTTTTTT
-	few	TRBJ1-1	15	TRBV2	CASIPTSRGNTEAFF	TGTGCCAGCATCCCAACCTCACGGGGGAACACTGAAGCTTTCTTT
-	-	TRBJ1-1	12	TRBV20-1	CSASRGGTEAFF	TGCAGTGCTAGTCGCGGGGGCACTGAAGCTTTCTTT
TRBD1	-	TRBJ2-2	16	TRBV4-2	CASSQGGQGGAGELFF	TGTGCCAGCAGCCAGGGGGGACAGGGTGGGGCCGGGGAGCTGTTTTTT
-	-	TRBJ1-2	16	TRBV4-1	CASSQDGAYTFYGYTF	TGCGCCAGCAGCCAAGATGGGGCATATACCTTTTATGGCTACACCTTC
-	-	TRBJ1-1	13	TRBV11-2	CASSLMANTEAFF	TGTGCCAGCAGCTTAATGGCGAACACTGAAGCTTTCTTT
TRBD1	-	TRBJ2-7	10	TRBV28	CATTGGEQYF	TGTGCCACCACAGGGGGCGAGCAGTACTTC
TRBD2	-	TRBJ2-1	13	TRBV7-9	CATGTSGVNEQFF	TGTGCGACCGGGACTAGCGGGGTCAATGAGCAGTTCTTC
-	-	TRBJ1-6	15	TRBV5-4	CASSSTGNYNSPLHF	TGTGCCAGCAGCTCGACCGGGAACTATAATTCACCCCTCCACTTT
-	once	TRBJ1-4	16	TRBV7-2	CASSFLGGGSGEKLFF	TGTGCCAGCAGCTTTCTGGGGGGGGGCTCCGGTGAAAAACTGTTTTTT
-	once	TRBJ1-1	17	TRBV5-8	CASSFGRGRGRVTEAFF	TGTGCCAGCAGCTTTGGTCGGGGCAGGGGAAGAGTCACTGAAGCTTTCTTT
-	-	TRBJ2-2	16	TRBV25-1	CASSEYRDTLTGELFF	TGTGCCAGCAGTGAATATCGGGACACCCTCACCGGGGAGCTGTTTTTT
TRBD2	-	TRBJ2-5	14	TRBV12-5	CASGLGGLAETQYF	TGTGCTAGTGGTTTGGGGGGACTAGCGGAGACCCAGTACTTC
-	once	TRBJ2-7	12	TRBV5-4	CASSSPGYEQYF	TGTGCCAGCAGCTCCCCCGGTTACGAGCAGTACTTC
-	-	TRBJ1-2	12	TRBV20-1	CSASLTNYGYTF	TGCAGTGCTAGTCTTACTAACTATGGCTACACCTTC
-	-	TRBJ2-3	15	TRBV6-2/TRBV6-3	CASSYSQGSADTQYF	TGTGCCAGCAGTTACTCTCAGGGGAGCGCGGATACGCAGTATTTT
-	-	TRBJ1-1	13	TRBV27	CASSYGGNTEAFF	TGTGCCAGCAGTTACGGGGGGAACACTGAAGCTTTCTTT
-	-	TRBJ1-3	13	TRBV3-1/TRBV3-2	CASSPTGGNTIYF	TGTGCCAGCAGTCCGACAGGAGGAAACACCATATATTTT
-	-	TRBJ1-5	15	TRBV23-1	CASSQSEDRDQPQHF	TGCGCCAGCAGTCAATCTGAAGACAGAGATCAGCCCCAGCATTTT
-	-	TRBJ1-1	14	TRBV27	CASSLKGPGTEAFF	TGTGCCAGCAGTTTGAAGGGTCCAGGGACTGAAGCTTTCTTT
-	-	TRBJ1-3	18	TRBV9	CASSVVSVEGGTGNTIYF	TGTGCCAGCAGCGTAGTATCGGTTGAGGGAGGGACTGGAAACACCATATATTTT
-	-	TRBJ1-2	15	TRBV6-5	CASRPDSERTYGYTF	TGTGCCAGCCGTCCGGACAGCGAGCGTACCTATGGCTACACCTTC
-	-	TRBJ1-4	16	TRBV6-1	CASSEAGLGRGAKLFF	TGTGCCAGCAGTGAAGCTGGTCTGGGGAGGGGTGCGAAACTGTTTTTT
-	-	TRBJ1-5	16	TRBV4-1	CASSQDGGFSNQPQHF	TGCGCCAGCAGCCAAGATGGAGGGTTTAGCAATCAGCCCCAGCATTTT
TRBD1	-	TRBJ1-1	14	TRBV5-1	CASSITGDDTEAFF	TGCGCCAGCAGCATAACAGGGGATGACACTGAAGCTTTCTTT
-	-	TRBJ2-5	13	TRBV7-2	CASTRRGQETQYF	TGTGCCAGCACCCGACGAGGACAAGAGACCCAGTACTTC
-	once	TRBJ1-2	16	TRBV7-9	CASSPDRRMSGTGYTF	TGTGCCAGCAGCCCGGATCGGCGGATGTCTGGTACTGGCTACACCTTC